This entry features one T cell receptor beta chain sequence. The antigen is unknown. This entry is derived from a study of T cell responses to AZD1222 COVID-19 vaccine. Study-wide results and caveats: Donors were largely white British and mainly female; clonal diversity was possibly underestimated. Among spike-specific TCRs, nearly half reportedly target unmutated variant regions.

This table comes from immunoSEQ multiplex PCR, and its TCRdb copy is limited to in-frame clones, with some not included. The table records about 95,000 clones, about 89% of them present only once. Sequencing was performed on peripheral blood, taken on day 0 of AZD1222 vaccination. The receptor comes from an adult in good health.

CDR3: CASSLIGPPGEKLFF. CDR3 DNA: TGTGCCAGCAGCTTAATCGGCCCCCCTGGAGAAAAACTGTTTTTT. This chain uses TRBV7-8 with TRBJ1-4; D call uncertain. Trimming stripped 2 bases from V and 8 bases from J, with 15 bases between. Germline V lookup: CDR1 SGHVS, CDR2 FQNEAQ. The CDR3 has 15 amino acids.